Listed here are 23 T cell receptor beta chains from one sample, sequenced in a study of molecular identifiers for immune sequencing clone quantification. Via MiXCR, TCRdb re-called the PCR reads, giving one row per CDR3 protein. The table has about 640,000 distinct CDR3 sequences, about 20% seen once. Sequenced material: naive CD8+ T cells from blood, with Jurkat cell RNA spiked in. Stated subset: FACS-sorted CD8+CD4-CCR7+CD45RA+ naive T cells. The receptors shown here come from a human donor in good health. Some libraries in this study had Jurkat cell RNA spiked in.

V and J are TRBV29-1 and TRBJ2-5; TRBD2 aligns across 9 bases. Germline trimming cut 3 bases from V and 2 bases from J; bases unmatched to any gene: 4. The CDR3 consists of 14 residues. Germline CDR1 reads SQVTM; CDR2 reads ANQGSEA. The CDR3 nucleotides are TGCAGCGTTGAGCGGGCGGGGGGGCAAGAGACCCAGTACTTC. This codes for CSVERAGGQETQYF.

This clonotype has ten or more counts. The V gene is TRBV6-5, the J gene TRBJ2-5, with 7 bases lining up with TRBD1. The CDR3 is 15 amino acids. The J segment lost 2 bases and the V segment lost 5 bases, leaving 8 bases of the junction unmatched. Germline loops: CDR1 MNHEY, CDR2 SVGAGI. CDR3 nucleotide sequence: TGTGCCAGCAGTCCCGGGGACAGTGATCAAGAGACCCAGTACTTC. Translating it yields CASSPGDSDQETQYF.

On this clonotype: One end of the junction is discordant with germline, which a read error may explain. V gene TRBV12-3 or TRBV12-4 combines with J gene TRBJ1-3, with TRBD1 matching over 7 bases. The CDR3 is 13 amino acids. The CDR3 here is CASRQGSGNTTYF. CDR3 nucleotides: TGTGCCAGCAGACAGGGGTCTGGAAACACCACATATTTT.

In its sample, this clonotype was seen many times. This chain connects TRBV9 to TRBJ2-3; 13 bases agree with TRBD2. V trimming: 4 bases; J trimming: 5 bases; junction bases outside the gene matches: 13. This CDR3 is built from 18 residues. The V gene's germline CDR1 is SGDLS and CDR2 YYNGEE. This chain's CDR3 is CASSIGLAGEWGRDTQYF. For the CDR3, the DNA is TGTGCCAGCAGCATCGGACTAGCGGGGGAATGGGGTCGAGATACGCAGTATTTT.

This clonotype was counted between two and nine times. The chain couples TRBV4-2 to TRBJ1-4, with TRBD1 identical over 7 bases. The V gene's germline CDR1 is LGHNA and CDR2 YNFKEQ. The length of the CDR3 is 13 residues. Trimming removed 6 bases from V and 5 bases from J; junction bases left unmatched: 3. The CDR3 loop reads CASSTGVNEKLFF. CDR3 DNA sequence: TGTGCCAGCAGTACAGGGGTCAATGAAAAACTGTTTTTT.

The chain employs TRBV4-3 and TRBJ2-7; D is perhaps TRBD2 (6 bases). The CDR3 has 16 amino acids. Germline V gene lookup returns CDR1 LGHNA and CDR2 YSLEER. V was shortened by 0 bases and J by 0 bases, with 12 bases between the two germline ends. The CDR3 DNA follows: TGCGCCAGCAGCCAAGAATTGGGGGGTCGCTCCTACGAGCAGTACTTC. It codes for CASSQELGGRSYEQYF.

The chain's CDR3 is CASSMTRGLNTEAFF. CDR3 DNA: TGTGCCAGTAGTATGACCCGGGGATTAAACACTGAAGCTTTCTTT. This chain uses TRBV19 with TRBJ1-1, with D unresolved. V dropped 3 bases and J dropped 2 bases, with 13 bases sitting between them. The length of the CDR3 is 15 residues. Germline CDR1 is LNHDA and CDR2 is SQIVND (reference sequence).

Concerning this clonotype itself: With a much larger clone just one base away, this may be a read error. This chain links TRBV7-9 with TRBJ1-4, with D tentatively TRBD1 (6 bases). The germline V gene has CDR1 SEHNR and CDR2 FQNEAQ (reference sequence). The CDR3 has 14 amino acids. V dropped 5 bases and J dropped 10 bases, with 17 bases sitting between them. The CDR3 DNA follows: TGTGCCAGCAGCCCCGCAGGGGTCTCCGGAAAACTGTTTTTT. Its translation: CASSPAGVSGKLFF.

Of note for this clonotype: This sequence may be a read error, since a much larger clone differs from it by one base. The chain has TRBV30 and TRBJ1-5; D perhaps matches TRBD1 (6 bases). CDR3 length: 14 residues. The germline V gene encodes CDR1 GTSNPN and CDR2 SVGIG (reference sequence). The DNA of the CDR3 is TGTGCCTGGAGCGTAGGACAGAGCAATCAGCTCCAGCATTTT. This codes for CAWSVGQSNQLQHF.

This clonotype was picked up a small number of times. The CDR3 nucleotides are TGTGCCAGCAGTTGGATCTCCGGGGAGCTGTTTTTT. This gives the protein CASSWISGELFF. The genes are TRBV27 and TRBJ2-2; D remains unclear. V lost 4 bases to trimming and J lost 6 bases, with 6 bases between them. The length of the CDR3 is 12 residues. CDR1 and CDR2 from the germline V gene are MNHEY and SMNVEV (reference sequence).

This clonotype has a count of ten or more. The chain employs TRBV25-1 and TRBJ2-7; TRBD2 is a possible D gene (5 bases). Germline V CDR1 and CDR2: MGHDK, SYGVNS. V lost 1 base, J lost 0 bases, and 7 bases lay in between. The CDR3 spans 14 residues. The CDR3 DNA follows: TGTGCCAGCAGTGAATGGGAGAGCTCCTACGAGCAGTACTTC. Translation gives CASSEWESSYEQYF.

This clonotype was observed at least ten times. V is TRBV27 and J is TRBJ1-2; the D is unclear. Trimming shortened V by 3 bases and J by 4 bases, and 9 bases separated the two germline ends. The germline gives CDR1 MNHEY, CDR2 SMNVEV (reference sequence). The length of the CDR3 is 13 residues. The CDR3 is CASSFSQSYGYTF. The DNA of the CDR3 is TGTGCCAGCAGTTTCTCACAAAGCTATGGCTACACCTTC.

This chain connects TRBV3-1 to TRBJ2-5; 8 positions match TRBD1. This CDR3 comprises 17 residues. From germline, CDR1 is LGHDT and CDR2 YNNKEL (reference sequence). Trimming took 0 bases from V and 2 from J; bases not matched to a gene: 8. The CDR3 reads CASSQDPQDREQETQYF. The CDR3 region has the DNA TGTGCCAGCAGCCAAGATCCTCAGGACAGGGAACAAGAGACCCAGTACTTC.

This clonotype was recorded many times. The chain couples TRBV13 to TRBJ1-1; tentatively, D is TRBD1 (5 bases). Germline V CDR1 and CDR2: PRHDT, FYEKMQ (reference sequence). CDR3 size: 12 residues. The V and J ends lost 5 bases and 7 bases respectively, with 11 bases between them. DNA of the CDR3: TGTGCCAGCAGCCCGACCAGGGTTGAAGCTTTCTTT. Encoded protein: CASSPTRVEAFF.

This clonotype was observed a handful of times. The rearrangement links TRBV2 to TRBJ2-7; D unresolved. CDR1 and CDR2 (germline): SNHLY, FYNNEI. V was clipped by 7 bases and J by 1 base, with 8 bases between them. The CDR3 is 12 amino acids. CDR3 sequence (DNA): TGTGCCAGCAAGCCGGGTTCCTACGAGCAGTACTTC. It translates to CASKPGSYEQYF. The whole variable domain, filled in from reference TRBV2 and TRBJ2-7, reads EPEVTQTPSHQVTQMGQEVILRCVPISNHLYFYWYRQILGQKVEFLVSFYNNEISEKSEIFDDQFSVERPDGSNFTLKIRSTKLEDSAMYFCASKPGSYEQYFGPGTRLTVT.

This clonotype has a handful of counts. The chain couples TRBV27 to TRBJ2-7, with TRBD1 matching over 11 bases. Per germline, CDR1 MNHEY and CDR2 SMNVEV (reference sequence). With 8 bases clipped from V and 4 bases from J, the junction kept 10 bases outside the gene matches. The CDR3 length is 15 residues. The CDR3 spells CASHGTGGWGYEQYF. CDR3 bases: TGTGCCAGCCATGGGACAGGGGGTTGGGGATACGAGCAGTACTTC.

This clonotype appeared many times. The chain recombines TRBV29-1 with TRBJ1-1, with 8 positions matching TRBD1. Germline loops: CDR1 SQVTM, CDR2 ANQGSEA. With V trimmed by 2 bases and J by 1 base, 0 bases remained unmatched. This CDR3 is 13 amino acids long. CDR3 bases: TGCAGCGTTGAAACAGGGGGGAACACTGAAGCTTTCTTT. Translated, it gives CSVETGGNTEAFF.

Many counts were recorded for this clonotype. One end of the junction is discordant with germline, which a read error may explain. This chain links TRBV9 with TRBJ1-3; the D gene is possibly TRBD1 (5 bases). The CDR3 is 14 residues long. The germline CDR1 and CDR2 sequences are SGDLS and YYNGEE. CDR3 DNA sequence: TGTGCCAGCAGCGGCAGGGACCCTGGGAACACCATATATTTT. Its protein product is CASSGRDPGNTIYF.

This clonotype occurred a few times. The genes are TRBV12-3 or TRBV12-4 and TRBJ2-5; 9 bases agree with TRBD1. This CDR3 is built from 15 residues. J gave up 5 bases and V 4 bases, and 8 bases lay outside the gene matches. The CDR3 protein is CASSSQGQGGETQYF. The CDR3 coding sequence is TGTGCCAGCAGTTCGCAGGGACAGGGTGGGGAGACCCAGTACTTC.

This clonotype was counted many times. V and J are TRBV12-3 or TRBV12-4 and TRBJ2-3; D gene ambiguous. The CDR3 extends over 11 amino acids. V dropped 6 bases and J dropped 2 bases, with 3 bases sitting between them. The CDR3 nucleotides are TGTGCCAGCAGCTTCACAGATACGCAGTATTTT. This gives the protein CASSFTDTQYF.

In this sample, this clonotype turned up once. The chain joins TRBV4-3 to TRBJ2-7, with D perhaps TRBD1 (6 bases). CDR1 and CDR2 (germline): LGHNA, YSLEER. This CDR3 is built from 15 residues. V was trimmed by 1 base and J by 0 bases, leaving 10 bases between them. The DNA for the CDR3 is TGCGCCAGCAGCCAAGGGACAGCGTTCTCCTACGAGCAGTACTTC. Protein sequence: CASSQGTAFSYEQYF.

The sample holds many counts of this clonotype. The V gene is TRBV4-3, the J gene TRBJ2-1; 13 bases line up with TRBD2. With 0 bases clipped from V and 8 bases from J, the junction kept 4 bases outside the gene matches. Looked up from germline, CDR1 is LGHNA and CDR2 is YSLEER. The CDR3 runs to 16 residues. In nucleotides, the CDR3 is TGCGCCAGCAGCCAAGATACTAGCGGGAGGGTTTATGAGCAGTTCTTC. Its translation: CASSQDTSGRVYEQFF.

In the case of this clonotype: Being one base from a much bigger clone, this may be a read error. The chain joins TRBV7-9 to TRBJ2-7; 10 positions agree with TRBD1. This CDR3 has 17 amino acids. Germline V gives CDR1 SEHNR, CDR2 FQNEAQ (reference sequence). CDR3 bases: TGTGCCAGCAGCCTATCCCCGGGACAGGGGAGTCAGGACGAGCGGTACTTC. Translated, it gives CASSLSPGQGSQDERYF.